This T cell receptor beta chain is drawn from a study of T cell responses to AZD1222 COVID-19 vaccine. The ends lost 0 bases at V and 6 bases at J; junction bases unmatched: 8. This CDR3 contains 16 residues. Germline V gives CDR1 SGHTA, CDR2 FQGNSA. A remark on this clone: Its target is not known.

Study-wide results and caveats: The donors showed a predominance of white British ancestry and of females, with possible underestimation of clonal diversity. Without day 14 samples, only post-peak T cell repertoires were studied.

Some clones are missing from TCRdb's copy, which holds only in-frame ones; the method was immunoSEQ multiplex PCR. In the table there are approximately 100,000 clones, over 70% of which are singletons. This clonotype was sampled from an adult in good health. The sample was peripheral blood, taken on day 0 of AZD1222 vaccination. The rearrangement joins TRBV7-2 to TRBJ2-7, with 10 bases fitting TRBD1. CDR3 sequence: CASSLASGQGGIEQYF. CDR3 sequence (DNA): TGTGCCAGCAGCTTAGCCTCCGGACAGGGGGGGATCGAGCAGTACTTC.